This T cell receptor (beta chain) was found in a study of shared clonotypes between healthy human individuals. Study outcomes and limitations: Although depth was large, rarefaction showed that sequencing of the sorted subsets was incomplete. The study generally estimated greater richness for naive than memory subsets.

Original processing methods: ImmunoSEQ output held junction-only sequences without quality scores, so filtering differed. The repertoire was sequenced with immunoSEQ multiplex PCR; TCRdb's copy has only in-frame clones and lacks some. The DNA was the basis for D and trimming; V, J and clone size are from that table. The sample contains about 1 million clones, around 74% of which appear only once. This clone turned up a few times. Its cognate antigen is unknown. This sample includes further DNA sequences coding for the same CDR3. V gave up 0 bases and J gave up 2 bases, with 10 bases separating them. Germline values: CDR1 KGHSH, CDR2 LQKENI. This CDR3 is built from 15 residues.

The chain couples TRBV18 to TRBJ1-1, with a weak D call TRBD1 (5 bases). The sequenced material came from memory CD4+ T cells sorted from blood. Sample subset: CD45RA-negative fraction. This receptor was obtained from a man younger than 35 in good health. DNA of the CDR3: TGTGCCAGCTCACCACCGGCGGGACCCAACACTGAAGCTTTCTTT. Amino acid sequence: CASSPPAGPNTEAFF. The full variable domain, with the rest looked up from reference TRBV18 and TRBJ1-1, is NAGVMQNPRHLVRRRGQEARLRCSPMKGHSHVYWYRQLPEEGLKFMVYLQKENIIDESGMPKERFSAEFPKEGPSILRIQQVVRGDSAAYFCASSPPAGPNTEAFFGQGTRLTVV.